This T cell receptor beta chain was sequenced during a study of shared clonotypes between healthy human individuals. The CDR3 has 12 residues. From germline, CDR1 is MNHNS and CDR2 SASEGT. Trimming stripped 4 bases from V and 0 bases from J, with 3 bases between. Regarding this clone: Its antigen is undetermined.

Study conclusions and caveats: Investigators expected sequencing depth to affect clonotype sharing among donors. On the whole, naive subsets had larger estimated richness than memory subsets had.

CD4+ cell separation produced CD45RA+ naive and CD45RA-negative memory subsets. Sequencing was performed with immunoSEQ multiplex PCR; in TCRdb, only in-frame clones are kept and a portion is missing. The repertoire holds 2.5 million or so clones, just over 90% seen once, with about 0.13% in the top ten. The chain employs TRBV6-1 and TRBJ1-2, with D hard to call. This TCR derives from a man between 18 and 29 years old in good health. Sequencing was carried out using naive CD4+ T cells sorted from blood. Subset reported: CD45RA+ positively selected. In DNA form, the CDR3 reads TGTGCCAGCAGTGCAGCTAACTATGGCTACACCTTC. As protein: CASSAANYGYTF.